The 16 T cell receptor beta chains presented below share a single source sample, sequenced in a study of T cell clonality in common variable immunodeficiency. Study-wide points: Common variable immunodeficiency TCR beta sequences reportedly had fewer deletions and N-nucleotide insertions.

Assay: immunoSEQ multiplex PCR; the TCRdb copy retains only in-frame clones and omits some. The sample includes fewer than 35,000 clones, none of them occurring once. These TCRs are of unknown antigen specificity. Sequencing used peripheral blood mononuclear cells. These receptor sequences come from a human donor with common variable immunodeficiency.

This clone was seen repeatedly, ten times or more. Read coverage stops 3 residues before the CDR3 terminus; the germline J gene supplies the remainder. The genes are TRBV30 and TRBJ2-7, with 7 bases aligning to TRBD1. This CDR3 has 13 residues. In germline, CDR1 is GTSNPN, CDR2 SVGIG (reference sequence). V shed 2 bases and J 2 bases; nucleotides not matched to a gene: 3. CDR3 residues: CAWSRGLAYEQYF. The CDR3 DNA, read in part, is TGTGCCTGGAGTAGGGGGCTAGCCTACGAG.

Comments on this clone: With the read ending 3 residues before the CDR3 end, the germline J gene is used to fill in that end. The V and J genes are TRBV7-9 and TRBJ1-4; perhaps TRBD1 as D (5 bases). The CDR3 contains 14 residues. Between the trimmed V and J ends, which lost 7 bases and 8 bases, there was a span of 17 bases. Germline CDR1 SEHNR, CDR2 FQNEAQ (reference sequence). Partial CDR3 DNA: TGTGCCAGCACCGCGGCGGGGGGAGGCGAAAAA. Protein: CASTAAGGGEK. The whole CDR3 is CASTAAGGGEKLFF.

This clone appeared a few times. CDR3 DNA (partial): TGTGCCAGTAGTATACATATACGGGACACTGAA. It codes for CASSIHIRDTE. The full CDR3 reads CASSIHIRDTEAFF. The chain couples TRBV19 to TRBJ1-1; D call uncertain. The read stops 3 residues short of the end of the CDR3; the missing end is completed from the germline J gene. Trimming removed 2 bases from V and 3 bases from J, with 10 bases in between. CDR1 is LNHDA, CDR2 SQIVND, per germline (reference sequence). The CDR3 length is 14 residues.

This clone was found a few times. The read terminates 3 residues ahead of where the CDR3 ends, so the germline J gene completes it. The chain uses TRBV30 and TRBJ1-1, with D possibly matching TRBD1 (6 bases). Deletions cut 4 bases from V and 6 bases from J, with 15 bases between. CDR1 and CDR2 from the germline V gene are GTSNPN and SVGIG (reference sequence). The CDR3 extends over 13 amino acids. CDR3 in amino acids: CAWKLQGYSEAFF. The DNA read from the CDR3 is TGTGCCTGGAAGTTACAGGGATATTCTGAA.

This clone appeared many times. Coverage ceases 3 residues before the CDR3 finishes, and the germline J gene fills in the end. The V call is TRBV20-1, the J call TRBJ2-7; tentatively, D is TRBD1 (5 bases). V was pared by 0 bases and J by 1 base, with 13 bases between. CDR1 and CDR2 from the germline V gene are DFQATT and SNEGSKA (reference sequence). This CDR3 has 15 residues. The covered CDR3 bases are TGCAGTGCTAGAGATCAGGGCGCCGCGTCCTACGAG. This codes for CSARDQGAASYE. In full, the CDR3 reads CSARDQGAASYEQYF.

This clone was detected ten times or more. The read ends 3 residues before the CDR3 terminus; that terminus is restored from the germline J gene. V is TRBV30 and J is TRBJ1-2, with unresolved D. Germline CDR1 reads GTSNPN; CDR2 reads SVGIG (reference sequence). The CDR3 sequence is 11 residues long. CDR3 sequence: CAWSAAGGYTF. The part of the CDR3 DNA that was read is TGTGCCTGGAGTGCTGCGGGCGGC.

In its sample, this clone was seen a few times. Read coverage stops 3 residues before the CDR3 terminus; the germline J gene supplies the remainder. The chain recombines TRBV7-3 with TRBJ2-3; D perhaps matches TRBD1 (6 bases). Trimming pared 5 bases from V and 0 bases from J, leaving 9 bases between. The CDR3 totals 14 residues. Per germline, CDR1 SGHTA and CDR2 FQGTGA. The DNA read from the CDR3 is TGTGCCAGCAGCGTAGACAGGAGCACAGATACG. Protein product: CASSVDRSTDT. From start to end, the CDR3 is CASSVDRSTDTQYF.

CDR3 DNA (partial): TGTGCCAGCACGGGGGTGGGTTTGCTGAGCTACGAG. As protein: CASTGVGLLSYE. The entire CDR3 is CASTGVGLLSYEQYF. This chain uses TRBV2 with TRBJ2-7; D perhaps matches TRBD2 (6 bases). The read finishes 3 residues shy of the CDR3 end, and the germline J gene is used to complete it. CDR3 length: 15 residues. Trimming removed 7 bases at V and 3 bases at J, with 19 bases between. Looked up from germline, CDR1 is SNHLY and CDR2 is FYNNEI.

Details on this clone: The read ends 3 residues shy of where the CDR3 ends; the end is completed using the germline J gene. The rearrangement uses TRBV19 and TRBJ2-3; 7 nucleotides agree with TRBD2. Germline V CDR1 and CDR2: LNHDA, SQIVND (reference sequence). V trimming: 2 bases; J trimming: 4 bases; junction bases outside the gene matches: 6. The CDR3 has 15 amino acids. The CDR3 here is CASSIPPSGSDTQYF. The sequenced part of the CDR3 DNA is TGTGCCAGTAGTATACCCCCTAGCGGATCAGATACG.

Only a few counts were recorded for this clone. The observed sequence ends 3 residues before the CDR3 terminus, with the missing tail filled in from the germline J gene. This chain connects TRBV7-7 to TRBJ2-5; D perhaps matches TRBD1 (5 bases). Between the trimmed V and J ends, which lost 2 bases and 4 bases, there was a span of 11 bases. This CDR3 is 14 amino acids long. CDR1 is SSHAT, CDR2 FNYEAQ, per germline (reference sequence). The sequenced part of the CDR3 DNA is TGTGCCAGCAGCTTAACAGGCCTTAGAGAGACC. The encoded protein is CASSLTGLRET. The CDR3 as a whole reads CASSLTGLRETQYF. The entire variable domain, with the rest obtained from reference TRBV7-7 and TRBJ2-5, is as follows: GAGVSQSPRYKVTKRGQDVTLRCDPISSHATLYWYQQALGQGPEFLTYFNYEAQPDKSGLPSDRFSAERPEGSISTLTIQRTEQRDSAMYRCASSLTGLRETQYFGPGTRLLVL.

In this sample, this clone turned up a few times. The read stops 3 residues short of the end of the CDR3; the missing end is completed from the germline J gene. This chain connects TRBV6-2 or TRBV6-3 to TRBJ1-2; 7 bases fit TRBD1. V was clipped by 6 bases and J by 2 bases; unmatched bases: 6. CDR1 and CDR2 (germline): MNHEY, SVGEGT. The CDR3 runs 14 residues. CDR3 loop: CASRRDSYNYGYTF. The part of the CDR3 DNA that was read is TGTGCCAGCAGACGGGACAGCTACAACTATGGC.

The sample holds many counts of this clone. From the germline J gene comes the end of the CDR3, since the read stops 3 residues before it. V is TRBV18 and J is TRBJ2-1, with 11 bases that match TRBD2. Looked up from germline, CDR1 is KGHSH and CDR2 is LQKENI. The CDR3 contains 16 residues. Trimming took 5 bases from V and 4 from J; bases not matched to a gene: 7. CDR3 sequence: CASSETSGELYNEQFF. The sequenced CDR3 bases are TGTGCCAGCTCAGAGACTAGCGGGGAACTATACAATGAG.

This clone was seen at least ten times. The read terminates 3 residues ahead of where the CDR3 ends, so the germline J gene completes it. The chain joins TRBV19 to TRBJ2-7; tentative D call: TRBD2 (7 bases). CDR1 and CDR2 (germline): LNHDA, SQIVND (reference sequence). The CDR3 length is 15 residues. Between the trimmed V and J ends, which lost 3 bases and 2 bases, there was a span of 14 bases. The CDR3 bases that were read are TGTGCCAGTAGTATCGGGAGGACAGTTACCTACGAG. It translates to CASSIGRTVTYE. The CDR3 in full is CASSIGRTVTYEQYF.

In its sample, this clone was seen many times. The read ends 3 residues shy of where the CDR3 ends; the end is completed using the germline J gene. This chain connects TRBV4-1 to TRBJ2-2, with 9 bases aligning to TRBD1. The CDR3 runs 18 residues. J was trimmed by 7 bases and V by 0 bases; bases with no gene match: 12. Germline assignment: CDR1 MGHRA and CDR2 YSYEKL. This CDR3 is CASSQDPGTGKVNGELFF. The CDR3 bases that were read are TGCGCCAGCAGCCAAGACCCCGGGACAGGGAAGGTTAACGGGGAG.

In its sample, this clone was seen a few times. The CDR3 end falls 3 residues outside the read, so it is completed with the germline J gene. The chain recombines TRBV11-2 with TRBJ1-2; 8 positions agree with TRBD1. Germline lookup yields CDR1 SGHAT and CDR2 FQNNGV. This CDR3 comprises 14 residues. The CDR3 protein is CASSVGHSGGGYTF. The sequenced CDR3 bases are TGTGCCAGCAGCGTCGGACATTCAGGGGGCGGC. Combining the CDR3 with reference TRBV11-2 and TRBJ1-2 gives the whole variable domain EAGVAQSPRYKIIEKRQSVAFWCNPISGHATLYWYQQILGQGPKLLIQFQNNGVVDDSQLPKDRFSAERLKGVDSTLKIQPAKLEDSAVYLCASSVGHSGGGYTFGSGTRLTVV.

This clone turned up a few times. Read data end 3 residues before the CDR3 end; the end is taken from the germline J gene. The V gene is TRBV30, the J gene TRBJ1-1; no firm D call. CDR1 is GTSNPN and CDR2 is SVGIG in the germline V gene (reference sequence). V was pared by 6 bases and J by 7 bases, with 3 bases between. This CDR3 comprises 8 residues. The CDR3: CACFEAFF. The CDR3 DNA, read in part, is TGTGCCTGCTTTGAA.